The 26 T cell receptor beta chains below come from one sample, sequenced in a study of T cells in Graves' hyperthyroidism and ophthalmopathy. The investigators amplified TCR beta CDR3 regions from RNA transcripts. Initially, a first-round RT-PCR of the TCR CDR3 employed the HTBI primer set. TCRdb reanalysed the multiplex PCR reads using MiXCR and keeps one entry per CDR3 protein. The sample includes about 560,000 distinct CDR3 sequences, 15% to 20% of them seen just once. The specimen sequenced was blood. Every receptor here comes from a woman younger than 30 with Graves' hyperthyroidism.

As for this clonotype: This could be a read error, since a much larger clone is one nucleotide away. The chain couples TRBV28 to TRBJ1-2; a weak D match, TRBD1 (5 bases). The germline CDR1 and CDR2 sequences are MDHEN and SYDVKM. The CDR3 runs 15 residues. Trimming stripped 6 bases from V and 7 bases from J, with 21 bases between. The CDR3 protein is CASSSPGGAHFGYTF. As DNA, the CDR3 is TGTGCCAGCAGCTCCCCCGGTGGGGCTCATTTTGGCTACACCTTC.

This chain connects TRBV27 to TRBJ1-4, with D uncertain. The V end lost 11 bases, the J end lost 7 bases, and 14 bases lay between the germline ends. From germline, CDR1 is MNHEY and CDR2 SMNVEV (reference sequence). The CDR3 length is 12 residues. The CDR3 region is CAGLDEVEKLFF. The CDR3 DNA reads TGTGCCGGATTAGACGAGGTTGAAAAACTGTTTTTT.

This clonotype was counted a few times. The CDR3 here is CAISGKDGASYEQYF. The CDR3 DNA follows: TGTGCCATCAGTGGGAAGGACGGAGCATCCTACGAGCAGTACTTC. The V and J genes are TRBV10-3 and TRBJ2-7; D is undetermined. Looked up from germline, CDR1 is ENHRY and CDR2 is SYGVKD. This CDR3 has 15 residues. Trimming took 4 bases from V and 1 from J, leaving 14 bases between them.

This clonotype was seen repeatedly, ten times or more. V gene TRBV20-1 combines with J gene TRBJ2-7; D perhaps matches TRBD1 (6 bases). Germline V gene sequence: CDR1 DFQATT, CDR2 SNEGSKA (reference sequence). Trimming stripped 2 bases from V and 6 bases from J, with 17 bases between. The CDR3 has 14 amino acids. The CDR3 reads CSARRQEYSGEQYF. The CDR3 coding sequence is TGCAGTGCTAGACGACAGGAATATTCCGGCGAGCAGTACTTC.

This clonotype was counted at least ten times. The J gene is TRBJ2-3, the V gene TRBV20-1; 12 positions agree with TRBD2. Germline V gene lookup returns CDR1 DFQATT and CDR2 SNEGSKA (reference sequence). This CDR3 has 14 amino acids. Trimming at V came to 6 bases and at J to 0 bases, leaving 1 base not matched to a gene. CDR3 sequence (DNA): TGCAGTGCAGGACTAGCGGGGAGCACAGATACGCAGTATTTT. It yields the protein CSAGLAGSTDTQYF.

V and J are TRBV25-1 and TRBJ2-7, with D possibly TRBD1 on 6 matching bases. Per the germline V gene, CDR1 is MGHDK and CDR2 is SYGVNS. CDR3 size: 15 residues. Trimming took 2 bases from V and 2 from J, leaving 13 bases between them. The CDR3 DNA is TGTGCCAGCAGTGAAGCCCGGGACACCGCCTACGAGCAGTACTTC. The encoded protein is CASSEARDTAYEQYF.

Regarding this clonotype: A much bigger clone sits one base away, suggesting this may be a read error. CDR3 nucleotides: TGCAGTGCTAGAGATAACTACGAGCAGTACTTC. It specifies CSARDNYEQYF. This chain connects TRBV20-1 to TRBJ2-7; D gene uncertain. This CDR3 region has 11 residues. Germline CDR1 is DFQATT and CDR2 is SNEGSKA (reference sequence). Trimming took off 0 bases at V and 3 bases at J, with 3 bases between the two ends.

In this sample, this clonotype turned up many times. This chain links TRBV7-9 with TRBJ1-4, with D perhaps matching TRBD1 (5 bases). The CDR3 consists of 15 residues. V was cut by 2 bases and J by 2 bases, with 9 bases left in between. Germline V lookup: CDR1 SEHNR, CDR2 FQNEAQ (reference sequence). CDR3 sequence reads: CASSLLGTTNEKLFF. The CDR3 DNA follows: TGTGCCAGCAGCTTACTCGGGACGACTAATGAAAAACTGTTTTTT.

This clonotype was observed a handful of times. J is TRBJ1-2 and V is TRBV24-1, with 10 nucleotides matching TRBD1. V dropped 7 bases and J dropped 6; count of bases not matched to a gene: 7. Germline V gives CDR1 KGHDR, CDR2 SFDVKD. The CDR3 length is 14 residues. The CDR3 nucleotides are TGTGCCACCAGCGAACCGGGACAGGGGAATGGCTACACCTTC. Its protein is CATSEPGQGNGYTF.

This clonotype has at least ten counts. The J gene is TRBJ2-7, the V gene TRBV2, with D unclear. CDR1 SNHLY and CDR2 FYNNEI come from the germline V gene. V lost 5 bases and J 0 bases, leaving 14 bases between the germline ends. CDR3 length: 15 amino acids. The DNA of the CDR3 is TGTGCCAGCAGTTCTTTCGACAACGCCTCCTACGAGCAGTACTTC. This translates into CASSSFDNASYEQYF.

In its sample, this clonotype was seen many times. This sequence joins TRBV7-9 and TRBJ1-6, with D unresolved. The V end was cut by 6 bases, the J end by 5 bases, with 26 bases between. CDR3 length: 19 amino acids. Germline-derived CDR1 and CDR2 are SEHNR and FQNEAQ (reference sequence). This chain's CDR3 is CASRAASKRYDKDNSPLHF. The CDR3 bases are TGTGCCAGCAGGGCGGCCTCAAAACGGTACGACAAGGATAATTCACCCCTCCACTTT.

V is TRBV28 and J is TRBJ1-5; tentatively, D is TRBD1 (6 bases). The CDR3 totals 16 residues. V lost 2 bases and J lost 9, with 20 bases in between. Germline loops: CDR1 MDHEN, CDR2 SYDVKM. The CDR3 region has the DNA TGTGCCAGCAGTTTAGGCGGTGCGGGGGCGATTGGGCCCCAGCATTTT. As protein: CASSLGGAGAIGPQHF. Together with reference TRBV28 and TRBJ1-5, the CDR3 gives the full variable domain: DVKVTQSSRYLVKRTGEKVFLECVQDMDHENMFWYRQDPGLGLRLIYFSYDVKMKEKGDIPEGYSVSREKKERFSLILESASTNQTSMYLCASSLGGAGAIGPQHFGDGTRLSIL.

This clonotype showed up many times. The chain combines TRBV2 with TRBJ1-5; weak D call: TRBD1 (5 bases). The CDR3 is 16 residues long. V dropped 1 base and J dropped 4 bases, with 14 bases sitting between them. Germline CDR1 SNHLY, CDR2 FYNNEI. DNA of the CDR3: TGTGCCAGCAGTGAAGAGACAGCTAAGGGGAATCAGCCCCAGCATTTT. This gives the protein CASSEETAKGNQPQHF.

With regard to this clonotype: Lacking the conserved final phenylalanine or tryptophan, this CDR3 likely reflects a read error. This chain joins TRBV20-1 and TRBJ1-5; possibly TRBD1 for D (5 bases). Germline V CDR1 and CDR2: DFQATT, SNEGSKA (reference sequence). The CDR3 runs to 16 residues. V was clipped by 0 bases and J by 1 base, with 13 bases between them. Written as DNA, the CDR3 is TGCAGTGCTAGAGATCTGGGGCCCTCGAGCAATCAGCCCCAGCATCTT. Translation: CSARDLGPSSNQPQHL.

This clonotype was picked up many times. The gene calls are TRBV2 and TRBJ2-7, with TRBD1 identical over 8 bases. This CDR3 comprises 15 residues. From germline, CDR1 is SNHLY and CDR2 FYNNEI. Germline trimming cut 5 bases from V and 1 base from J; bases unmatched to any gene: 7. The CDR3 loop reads CASSRTGTGSYEQYF. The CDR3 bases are TGTGCCAGCAGTCGTACCGGGACAGGATCCTACGAGCAGTACTTC. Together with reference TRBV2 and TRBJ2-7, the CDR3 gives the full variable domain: EPEVTQTPSHQVTQMGQEVILRCVPISNHLYFYWYRQILGQKVEFLVSFYNNEISEKSEIFDDQFSVERPDGSNFTLKIRSTKLEDSAMYFCASSRTGTGSYEQYFGPGTRLTVT.

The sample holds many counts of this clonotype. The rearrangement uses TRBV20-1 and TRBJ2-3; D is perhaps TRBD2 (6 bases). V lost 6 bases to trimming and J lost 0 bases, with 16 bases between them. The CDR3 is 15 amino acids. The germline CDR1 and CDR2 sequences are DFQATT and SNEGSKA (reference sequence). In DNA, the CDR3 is TGCAGTGCCGACCATGGGGACTTTAGCACAGATACGCAGTATTTT. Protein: CSADHGDFSTDTQYF.

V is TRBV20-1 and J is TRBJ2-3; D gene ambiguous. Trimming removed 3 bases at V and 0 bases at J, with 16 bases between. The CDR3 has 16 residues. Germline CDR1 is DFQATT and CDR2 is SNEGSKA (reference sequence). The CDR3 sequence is CSASGFAESSTDTQYF. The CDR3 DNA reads TGCAGTGCTAGTGGGTTCGCGGAGTCTAGCACAGATACGCAGTATTTT.

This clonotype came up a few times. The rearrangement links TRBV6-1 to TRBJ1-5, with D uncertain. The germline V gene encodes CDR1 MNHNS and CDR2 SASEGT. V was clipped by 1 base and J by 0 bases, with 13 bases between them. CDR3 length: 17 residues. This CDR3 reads CASSEERRQLSNQPQHF. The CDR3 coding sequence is TGTGCCAGCAGTGAAGAACGAAGACAACTTAGCAATCAGCCCCAGCATTTT.

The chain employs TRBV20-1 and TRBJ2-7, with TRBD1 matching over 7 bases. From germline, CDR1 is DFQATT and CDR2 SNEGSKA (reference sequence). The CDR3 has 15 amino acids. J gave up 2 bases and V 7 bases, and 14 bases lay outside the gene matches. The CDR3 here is CSVHRSTGSPYEQYF. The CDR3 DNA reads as TGCAGTGTACACCGATCGACAGGGTCCCCCTACGAGCAGTACTTC.

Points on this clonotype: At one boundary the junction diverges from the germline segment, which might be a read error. CDR3 protein: CASSQDDSTEAFF. CDR3 coding DNA: TGCGCCAGCAGCCAAGATGACAGCACTGAAGCCTTCTTT. This chain links TRBV4-1 with TRBJ1-1, with D perhaps matching TRBD1 (5 bases). This CDR3 spans 13 amino acids. Germline V gene sequence: CDR1 MGHRA, CDR2 YSYEKL.

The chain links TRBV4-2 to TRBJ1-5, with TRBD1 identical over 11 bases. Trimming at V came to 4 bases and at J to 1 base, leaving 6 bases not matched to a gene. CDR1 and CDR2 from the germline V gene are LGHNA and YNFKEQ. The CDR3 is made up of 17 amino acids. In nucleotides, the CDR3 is TGTGCCAGCAGCCCTGGACAGGGGGCATCAAGCAATCAGCCCCAGCATTTT. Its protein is CASSPGQGASSNQPQHF.

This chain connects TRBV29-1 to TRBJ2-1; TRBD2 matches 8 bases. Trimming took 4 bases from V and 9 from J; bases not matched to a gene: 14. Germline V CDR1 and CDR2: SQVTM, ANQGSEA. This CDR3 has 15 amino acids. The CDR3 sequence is CSVAQAGVQLGEQFF. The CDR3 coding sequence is TGCAGCGTTGCCCAAGCGGGAGTCCAATTGGGTGAGCAGTTCTTC.

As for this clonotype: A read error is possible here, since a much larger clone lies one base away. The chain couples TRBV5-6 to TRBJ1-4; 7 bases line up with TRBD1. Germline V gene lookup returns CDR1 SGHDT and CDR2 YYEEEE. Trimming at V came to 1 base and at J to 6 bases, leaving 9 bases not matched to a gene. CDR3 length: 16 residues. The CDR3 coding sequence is TGTGCCAGCAGCTTGCGTGGACAGGAGACGGATGAAAAACTGTTTTTT. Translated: CASSLRGQETDEKLFF.

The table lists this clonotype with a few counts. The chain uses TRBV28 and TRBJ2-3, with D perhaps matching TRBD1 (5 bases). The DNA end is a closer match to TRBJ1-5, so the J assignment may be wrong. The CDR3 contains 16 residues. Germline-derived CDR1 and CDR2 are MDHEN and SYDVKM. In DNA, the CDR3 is TGTGCCAGCAGTACCAAATCTGGACAATTCACAGATACGCAGCATTTT. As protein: CASSTKSGQFTDTQHF.

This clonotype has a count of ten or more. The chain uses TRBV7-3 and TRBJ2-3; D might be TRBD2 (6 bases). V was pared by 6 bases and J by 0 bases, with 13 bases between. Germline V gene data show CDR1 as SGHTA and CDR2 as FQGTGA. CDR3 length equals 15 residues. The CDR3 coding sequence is TGTGCCAGCAGTCACCCCGGGACTAGCACAGATACGCAGTATTTT. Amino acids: CASSHPGTSTDTQYF.

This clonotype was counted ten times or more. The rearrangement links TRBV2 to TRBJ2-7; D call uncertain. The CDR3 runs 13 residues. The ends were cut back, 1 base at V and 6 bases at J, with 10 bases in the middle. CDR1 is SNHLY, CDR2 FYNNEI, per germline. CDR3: CASSEGERGEQYF. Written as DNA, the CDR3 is TGTGCCAGCAGTGAAGGAGAAAGAGGCGAGCAGTACTTC.